The clone carrying this T cell receptor beta chain was counted a few times. Its antigen is currently unknown. The data originate from a study of beta chain features in type 1 diabetes. The study's findings and limits: PCR could preferentially amplify shorter templates, alike in patients and controls. For Type 1 diabetes patients, all four CD4+ subsets carried TCRB CDR3s that were moderately but significantly shorter.

Of the isolated RNA, all was reverse transcribed, and so the sequenced material was expressed TCRB transcripts. TCRdb keeps only in-frame clones here, not all; method: immunoSEQ multiplex PCR. The table includes about 370,000 clones, roughly 9.8% detected once. Germline loops: CDR1 KGHSH, CDR2 LQKENI. The CDR3 extends over 14 amino acids. Deletions cut 0 bases from V and 4 bases from J, with 6 bases between. The specimen sequenced was central memory CD4+ T cells from blood. The TCR was taken from a man aged 25 to 40 with type 1 diabetes. The chain combines TRBV18 with TRBJ2-2; D is undetermined. CDR3 protein: CASSPPPGTGELFF. The CDR3, as DNA: TGTGCCAGCTCACCACCCCCCGGCACCGGGGAGCTGTTTTTT. Drawing the rest from reference TRBV18 and TRBJ2-2, the complete variable domain is NAGVMQNPRHLVRRRGQEARLRCSPMKGHSHVYWYRQLPEEGLKFMVYLQKENIIDESGMPKERFSAEFPKEGPSILRIQQVVRGDSAAYFCASSPPPGTGELFFGEGSRLTVL.